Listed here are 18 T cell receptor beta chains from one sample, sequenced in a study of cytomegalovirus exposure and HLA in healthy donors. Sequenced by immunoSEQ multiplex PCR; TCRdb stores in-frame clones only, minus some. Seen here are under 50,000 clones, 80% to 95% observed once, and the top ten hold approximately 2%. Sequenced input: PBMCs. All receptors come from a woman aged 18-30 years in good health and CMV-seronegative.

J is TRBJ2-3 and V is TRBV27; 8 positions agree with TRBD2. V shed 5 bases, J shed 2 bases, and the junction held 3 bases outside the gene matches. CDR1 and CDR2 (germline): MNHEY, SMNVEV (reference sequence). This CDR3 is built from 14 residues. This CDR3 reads CASSDSGATDTQYF. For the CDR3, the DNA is TGTGCCAGCAGTGATAGCGGGGCCACAGATACGCAGTATTTT.

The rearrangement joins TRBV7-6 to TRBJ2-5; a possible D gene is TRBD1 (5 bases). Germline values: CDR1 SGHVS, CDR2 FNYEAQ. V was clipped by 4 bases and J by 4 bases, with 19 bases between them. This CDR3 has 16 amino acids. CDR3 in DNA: TGTGCCAGCAGCTCAGTAGGGGCAGGGTGGGGAGAGACCCAGTACTTC. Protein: CASSSVGAGWGETQYF.

CDR3 in amino acids: CASSDRGTPNQPQHF. CDR3 DNA: TGTGCCAGCAGTGATAGGGGGACCCCCAATCAGCCCCAGCATTTT. The chain is built from TRBV6-1 and TRBJ1-5, with D maybe TRBD1 (6 bases). There are 15 residues in the CDR3. CDR1 is MNHNS, CDR2 SASEGT, per germline. Trimming pared 3 bases from V and 3 bases from J, leaving 12 bases between.

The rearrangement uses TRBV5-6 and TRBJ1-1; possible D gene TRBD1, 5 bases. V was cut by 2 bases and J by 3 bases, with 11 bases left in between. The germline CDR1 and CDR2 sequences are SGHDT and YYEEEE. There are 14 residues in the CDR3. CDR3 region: CASSFIGQDTEAFF. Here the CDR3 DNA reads TGTGCCAGCAGCTTCATAGGACAAGACACTGAAGCTTTCTTT.

The CDR3 here is CASSEASVGGLTDTQYF. CDR3 nucleotide sequence: TGTGCCAGCAGTGAAGCGAGCGTGGGAGGGCTGACAGATACGCAGTATTTT. The V gene is TRBV6-1, the J gene TRBJ2-3; 7 positions agree with TRBD2. Trimming cost V 0 bases and J 3 bases; bases outside gene matches: 9. CDR1 and CDR2 (germline): MNHNS, SASEGT. CDR3 size: 17 residues.

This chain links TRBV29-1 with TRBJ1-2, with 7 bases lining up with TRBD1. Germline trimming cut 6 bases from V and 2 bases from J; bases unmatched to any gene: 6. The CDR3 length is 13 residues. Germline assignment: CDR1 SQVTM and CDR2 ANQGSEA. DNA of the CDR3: TGCAGCGTCGCGGACAGGCAAAACTATGGCTACACCTTC. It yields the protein CSVADRQNYGYTF.

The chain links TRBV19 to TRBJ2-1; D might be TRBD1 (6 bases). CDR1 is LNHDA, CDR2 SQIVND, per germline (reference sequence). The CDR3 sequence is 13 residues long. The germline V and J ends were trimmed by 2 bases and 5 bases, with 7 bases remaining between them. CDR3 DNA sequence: TGTGCCAGTAGTATATACAGGGACAATGAGCAGTTCTTC. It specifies CASSIYRDNEQFF. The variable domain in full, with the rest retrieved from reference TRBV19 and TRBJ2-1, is DGGITQSPKYLFRKEGQNVTLSCEQNLNHDAMYWYRQDPGQGLRLIYYSQIVNDFQKGDIAEGYSVSREKKESFPLTVTSAQKNPTAFYLCASSIYRDNEQFFGPGTRLTVL.

The CDR3 here is CATAQSGIYEQYF. CDR3 sequence (DNA): TGTGCCACCGCCCAGAGCGGTATCTACGAGCAGTACTTC. The chain recombines TRBV6-1 with TRBJ2-7; TRBD2 is a possible D gene (5 bases). The V gene's germline CDR1 is MNHNS and CDR2 SASEGT. This CDR3 comprises 13 residues. Trimming cost V 10 bases and J 3 bases, with 16 bases left between them.

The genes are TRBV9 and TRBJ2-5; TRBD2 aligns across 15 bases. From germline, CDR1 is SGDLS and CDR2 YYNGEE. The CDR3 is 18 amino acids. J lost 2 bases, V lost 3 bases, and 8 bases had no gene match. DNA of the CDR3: TGTGCCAGCAGCGCCGGGACTAGCGGGGGGACGTCGCAAGAGACCCAGTACTTC. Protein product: CASSAGTSGGTSQETQYF.

The CDR3 sequence is CASSLGGGIGTGELFF. The CDR3, as DNA: TGTGCCAGCAGCCTCGGGGGGGGGATCGGAACCGGGGAGCTGTTTTTT. J is TRBJ2-2 and V is TRBV9; 8 positions agree with TRBD2. This CDR3 has 16 residues. The J segment lost 5 bases and the V segment lost 4 bases, leaving 10 bases of the junction unmatched. The V gene's germline CDR1 is SGDLS and CDR2 YYNGEE.

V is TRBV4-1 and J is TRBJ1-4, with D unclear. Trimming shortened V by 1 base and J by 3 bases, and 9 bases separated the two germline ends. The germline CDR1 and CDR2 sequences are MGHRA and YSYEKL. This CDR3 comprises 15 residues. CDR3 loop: CASSQVTGANEKLFF. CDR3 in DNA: TGCGCCAGCAGCCAAGTGACCGGAGCTAATGAAAAACTGTTTTTT.

CDR3 DNA: TGCGCCAGCTACCGGGACATTGGATGGACTGAAGCTTTCTTT. It yields the protein CASYRDIGWTEAFF. V usage is TRBV5-1 and J usage is TRBJ1-1; TRBD1 might be the D (6 bases). V was shortened by 7 bases and J by 5 bases, with 18 bases between the two germline ends. CDR3 length: 14 residues. The V gene's germline CDR1 is SGHRS and CDR2 YFSETQ.

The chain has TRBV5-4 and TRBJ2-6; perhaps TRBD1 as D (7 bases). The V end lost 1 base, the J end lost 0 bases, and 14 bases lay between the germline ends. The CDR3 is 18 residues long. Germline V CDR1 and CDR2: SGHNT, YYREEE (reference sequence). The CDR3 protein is CASSLPAGGSSGANVLTF. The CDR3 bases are TGTGCCAGCAGCTTGCCGGCAGGGGGGAGCTCTGGGGCCAACGTCCTGACTTTC.

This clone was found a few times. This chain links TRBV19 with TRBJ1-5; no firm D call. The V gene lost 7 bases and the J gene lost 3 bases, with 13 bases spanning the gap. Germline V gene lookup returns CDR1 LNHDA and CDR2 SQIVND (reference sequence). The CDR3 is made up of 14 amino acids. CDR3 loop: CASTYAGNNQPQHF. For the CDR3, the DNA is TGTGCCAGTACCTATGCGGGGAACAATCAGCCCCAGCATTTT.

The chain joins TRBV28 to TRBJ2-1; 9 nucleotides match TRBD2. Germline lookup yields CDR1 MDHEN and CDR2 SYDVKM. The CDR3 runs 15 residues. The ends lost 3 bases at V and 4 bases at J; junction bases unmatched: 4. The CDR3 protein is CASSFSGLAYNEQFF. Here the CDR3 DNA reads TGTGCCAGCAGTTTCTCGGGACTAGCTTACAATGAGCAGTTCTTC.

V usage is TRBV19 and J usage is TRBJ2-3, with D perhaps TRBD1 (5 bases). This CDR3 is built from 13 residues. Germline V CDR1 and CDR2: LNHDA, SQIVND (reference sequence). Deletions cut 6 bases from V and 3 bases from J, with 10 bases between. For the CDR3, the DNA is TGTGCCAGTAGCCCGCAGGGTACAGATACGCAGTATTTT. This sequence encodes CASSPQGTDTQYF.

The CDR3 coding sequence is TGTGCCACCAGCTCCCGGACAGGGACCCAGCCCCAGCATTTT. Translated, it gives CATSSRTGTQPQHF. V and J are TRBV15 and TRBJ1-5; 8 bases align to TRBD1. Germline assignment: CDR1 LNHNV and CDR2 YYDKDF (reference sequence). CDR3 size: 14 residues. V was pared by 5 bases and J by 7 bases, with 7 bases of the junction left unmatched.

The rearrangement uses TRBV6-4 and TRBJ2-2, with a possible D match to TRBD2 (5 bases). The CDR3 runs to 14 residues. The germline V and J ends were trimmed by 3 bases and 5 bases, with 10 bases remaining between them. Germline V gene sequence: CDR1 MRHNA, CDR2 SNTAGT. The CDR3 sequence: CASSENGGTGELFF. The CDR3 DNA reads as TGTGCCAGCAGTGAGAATGGCGGGACCGGGGAGCTGTTTTTT.